This T cell receptor (beta chain) was retrieved from a study of blood T cell repertoires in COVID-19. For the study at large: In each case, the material was cDNA or gDNA derived from T cells, B-cell-depleted T cells, or PBMCs.

Trimming cost V 1 base and J 4 bases, with 14 bases left between them. CDR1 and CDR2 (germline): SQVTM, ANQGSEA. The CDR3 runs 15 residues. Authors' processing steps: Estimation of nucleated cell counts relied on the amplification of reference gene primers. Using immunoSEQ multiplex PCR, the repertoire was profiled, and TCRdb retains in-frame clones only, with some absent. Clonal size and the V and J genes are those of that table, whereas D and trimming came from the DNA. The table includes about 360,000 clones, approximately 86% detected once. Seattle cases were enrolled at active infection and followed longitudinally.

The J gene is TRBJ2-1, the V gene TRBV29-1; D is perhaps TRBD2 (5 bases). Sequencing was carried out using peripheral blood. The TCR sequence derives from a woman aged 55-69 years with COVID-19, enrolled during active disease. CDR3 amino acids: CSVEGVLGAYNEQFF. The CDR3 nucleotides are TGCAGCGTTGAAGGTGTCTTGGGAGCTTACAATGAGCAGTTCTTC.